The 20 T cell receptor beta chains presented below share a single source sample, sequenced in a study of blood T cell repertoires in COVID-19. TCRdb keeps only in-frame clones here, not all; method: immunoSEQ multiplex PCR. The sample has roughly 99,000 clones, roughly 78% seen once. The sample comprised peripheral blood. The receptors come from an elderly woman with active or convalescent COVID-19.

The V call is TRBV19, the J call TRBJ2-7; TRBD1 agrees at 9 bases. The junction had 5 bases not matched to a gene; V was cut back by 4 bases and J by 4 bases. This CDR3 has 14 amino acids. Germline assignment: CDR1 LNHDA and CDR2 SQIVND (reference sequence). The CDR3 sequence is CASSRRDREYEQYF. The CDR3 nucleotides are TGTGCCAGTAGTAGACGGGACAGGGAGTACGAGCAGTACTTC.

This chain links TRBV3-1 (or the pseudogene TRBV3-2) with TRBJ1-1, with TRBD1 matching over 9 bases. Germline-derived CDR1 and CDR2 are LGHDT and YNNKEL (reference sequence). V was clipped by 3 bases and J by 0 bases; unmatched bases: 2. The CDR3 runs 15 residues. The CDR3 sequence is CASSQDRGMNTEAFF. For the CDR3, the DNA is TGTGCCAGCAGCCAGGACAGGGGCATGAACACTGAAGCTTTCTTT.

The chain is built from TRBV5-5 and TRBJ1-4; D gene unclear. V was shortened by 0 bases and J by 4 bases, with 7 bases between the two germline ends. Per the germline V gene, CDR1 is SGHKS and CDR2 is YYEKEE (reference sequence). The CDR3 is made up of 14 amino acids. The CDR3 loop reads CASSLGLINEKLFF. The CDR3 bases are TGTGCCAGCAGCTTGGGGCTGATTAATGAAAAACTGTTTTTT.

This rearrangement joins TRBV12-5 to TRBJ2-1; D may be TRBD2 (6 bases). CDR3 size: 15 residues. Trimming pared 0 bases from V and 7 bases from J, leaving 13 bases between. CDR1 is LGHNT, CDR2 FRNRAP, per germline. The CDR3 nucleotides read TGTGCTAGTGGTTTGGTACGGGGAGGCCAGAATGAGCAGTTCTTC. Residues: CASGLVRGGQNEQFF. Supplemented by reference TRBV12-5 and TRBJ2-1, the full variable domain reads DARVTQTPRHKVTEMGQEVTMRCQPILGHNTVFWYRQTMMQGLELLAYFRNRAPLDDSGMPKDRFSAEMPDATLATLKIQPSEPRDSAVYFCASGLVRGGQNEQFFGPGTRLTVL.

The chain uses TRBV2 and TRBJ2-2; D unclear. Trimming took off 0 bases at V and 4 bases at J, with 6 bases between the two ends. Germline V lookup: CDR1 SNHLY, CDR2 FYNNEI. CDR3 length: 14 amino acids. The CDR3 bases are TGTGCCAGCAGTGAAGCGGTGCGCACCGGGGAGCTGTTTTTT. Amino acid sequence: CASSEAVRTGELFF. Combining the CDR3 with reference TRBV2 and TRBJ2-2 gives the whole variable domain EPEVTQTPSHQVTQMGQEVILRCVPISNHLYFYWYRQILGQKVEFLVSFYNNEISEKSEIFDDQFSVERPDGSNFTLKIRSTKLEDSAMYFCASSEAVRTGELFFGEGSRLTVL.

The rearrangement uses TRBV7-6 and TRBJ2-5; 7 bases fit TRBD2. CDR1 is SGHVS, CDR2 FNYEAQ, per germline. The V gene end was trimmed by 6 bases and the J gene end by 5 bases; junction bases not matched to a gene: 15. The CDR3 runs to 16 residues. CDR3 in amino acids: CASRPTGPGGGETQYF. The CDR3 DNA reads TGTGCCAGCAGACCAACGGGCCCGGGGGGAGGCGAGACCCAGTACTTC.

The J gene is TRBJ2-5, the V gene TRBV7-9; 7 positions agree with TRBD1. The CDR3 covers 13 residues. Unmatched junction bases numbered 5, after V lost 10 bases and J lost 0 bases. CDR1 is SEHNR and CDR2 is FQNEAQ in the germline V gene (reference sequence). CDR3 nucleotide sequence: TGTGCCAACGGAGGACAGGACCAAGAGACCCAGTACTTC. Protein sequence: CANGGQDQETQYF.

The chain joins TRBV18 to TRBJ2-5; 7 bases fit TRBD2. Germline lookup yields CDR1 KGHSH and CDR2 LQKENI. This CDR3 has 13 amino acids. J gave up 5 bases and V 4 bases, and 4 bases lay outside the gene matches. In DNA form, the CDR3 reads TGTGCCAGCTCACAGGCGGGAGACGAGACCCAGTACTTC. It is translated as CASSQAGDETQYF.

This clone was observed a few times. The junction departs from the called germline gene at one end, perhaps through a read error. J is TRBJ2-7 and V is TRBV5-1; 10 bases match TRBD1. CDR1 SGHRS and CDR2 YFSETQ come from the germline V gene. This CDR3 has 15 residues. Here the CDR3 DNA reads TGTGCCAGCAGCCCCTTCGGGACAGGGGATAACGAGCAGTACTTC. Encoded protein: CASSPFGTGDNEQYF.

The CDR3 sequence: CASSPGGTGDGEQYF. The DNA of the CDR3 is TGCGCCAGCAGCCCCGGTGGGACAGGGGATGGGGAGCAGTACTTC. This sequence joins TRBV4-1 and TRBJ2-7, with 10 bases that match TRBD1. With 4 bases clipped from V and 7 bases from J, the junction kept 10 bases outside the gene matches. The CDR3 has 15 amino acids. Germline CDR1 reads MGHRA; CDR2 reads YSYEKL.

This clone was observed once. The chain employs TRBV9 and TRBJ2-7, with TRBD1 matching 7 bases. CDR1 is SGDLS and CDR2 is YYNGEE in the germline V gene. V trimming: 4 bases; J trimming: 5 bases; junction bases outside the gene matches: 9. The CDR3 sequence is 14 residues long. CDR3 in amino acids: CASSSSTGRDEQYF. CDR3 DNA: TGTGCCAGCAGCTCCTCGACAGGGCGGGACGAGCAGTACTTC.

The rearrangement uses TRBV6-5 and TRBJ1-2; 11 nucleotides align to TRBD1. Trimming removed 2 bases from V and 4 bases from J; junction bases left unmatched: 6. There are 16 residues in the CDR3. In germline, CDR1 is MNHEY, CDR2 SVGAGI. The CDR3 nucleotides read TGTGCCAGCAGTTACCTCCGGACAGGGGGCGGCTATGGCTACACCTTC. Translated, it gives CASSYLRTGGGYGYTF.

V usage is TRBV19 and J usage is TRBJ2-2; D is unclear. The V end was cut by 5 bases, the J end by 4 bases, with 11 bases between. Germline V gives CDR1 LNHDA, CDR2 SQIVND (reference sequence). CDR3 length: 14 amino acids. This chain's CDR3 is CASSPPVPTGELFF. The CDR3 region has the DNA TGTGCCAGTAGTCCCCCGGTCCCCACCGGGGAGCTGTTTTTT.

This sequence joins TRBV7-9 and TRBJ1-4, with TRBD1 identical over 9 bases. Germline V gene data show CDR1 as SEHNR and CDR2 as FQNEAQ (reference sequence). The length of the CDR3 is 16 residues. The ends lost 5 bases at V and 14 bases at J; junction bases unmatched: 18. The CDR3 DNA follows: TGTGCCAGCAGCCCCTTAACCGGGACAGGGACCCATCGGCTGTTTTTT. Protein: CASSPLTGTGTHRLFF.

The sample holds one count of this clone. This chain links TRBV19 with TRBJ2-4; a weak D match, TRBD1 (5 bases). The CDR3 has 14 amino acids. Germline V gene lookup returns CDR1 LNHDA and CDR2 SQIVND (reference sequence). V dropped 5 bases and J dropped 1 base, with 9 bases sitting between them. This chain's CDR3 is CASSQPGAKNIQYF. CDR3 DNA sequence: TGTGCCAGTAGTCAGCCAGGGGCCAAAAACATTCAGTACTTC.

This clone was seen a single time. The chain has TRBV5-1 and TRBJ2-2, with TRBD1 identical over 8 bases. The V gene's germline CDR1 is SGHRS and CDR2 YFSETQ. This CDR3 contains 17 residues. The V gene end was trimmed by 0 bases and the J gene end by 3 bases; junction bases not matched to a gene: 7. Here the CDR3 reads CASSLEVGQGDTGELFF. The CDR3, as DNA: TGCGCCAGCAGCTTGGAGGTCGGACAGGGAGACACCGGGGAGCTGTTTTTT.

In regard to this clone: Its ends do not fully match the called genes, so a read error is possible. The J gene is TRBJ1-1, the V gene TRBV5-1, with a tentative D call TRBD1 (5 bases). The CDR3 has 14 residues. Per germline, CDR1 SGHRS and CDR2 YFSETQ. The CDR3 coding sequence is TGTGCCAGCAGCTTGTTGGGGCAGACCACTGAAGCTTTCTTT. Its translation is CASSLLGQTTEAFF.

In its sample, this clone was seen a few times. This CDR3 is CASSESSSGPLGTQYF. The CDR3 coding sequence is TGCGCCAGCAGTGAGTCCTCTAGCGGGCCCCTGGGGACCCAGTACTTC. This chain uses TRBV10-1 with TRBJ2-5, with 8 bases matching TRBD2. The CDR3 is 16 residues long. CDR1 WNHNN and CDR2 SYGVQD come from the germline V gene (reference sequence). V lost 0 bases, J lost 7 bases, and 10 bases stayed unmatched.

J is TRBJ2-2 and V is TRBV21-1; TRBD1 reflects the table's D call only, with no check against the DNA. TRBV21-1 is a listed pseudogene. This CDR3 has 21 residues. CDR3 protein: CASSKVTPPAPARPPGGELFF. The CDR3 nucleotides read TGTGCCAGCAGCAAAGTGACCCCCCCCGCCCCGGCCAGACCCCCAGGCGGGGAGCTGTTTTTT.

The rearrangement links TRBV7-9 to TRBJ2-7, with D uncertain. The V gene's germline CDR1 is SEHNR and CDR2 FQNEAQ (reference sequence). V lost 1 base to trimming and J lost 2 bases, with 9 bases between them. CDR3 length: 14 residues. The CDR3 is CASSLGAPPYEQYF. CDR3 DNA sequence: TGTGCCAGCAGCTTAGGGGCGCCACCCTACGAGCAGTACTTC.